This T cell receptor (beta chain) comes out of a study of control samples from healthy donors and cancer patients. CDR3 length: 15 amino acids. CDR1 and CDR2 from the germline V gene are PRHDT and FYEKMQ (reference sequence). Trimming shortened V by 6 bases and J by 1 base, and 16 bases separated the two germline ends. Assay: immunoSEQ multiplex PCR; the TCRdb copy retains only in-frame clones and omits some. The data contain 170,000 or so clones, roughly nine tenths of them seen just once; the ten biggest clones take up 1.3% to 1.5%. This clonotype was sampled from a man aged 25-45 years in good health. The rearrangement links TRBV13 to TRBJ2-7; D possibly uses TRBD1 or TRBD2 (6 bases each). Sequenced sample: blood. CDR3 region: CASRTRGGVSYEQYF. In DNA form, the CDR3 reads TGTGCCAGCAGGACCAGGGGCGGGGTGTCCTACGAGCAGTACTTC.